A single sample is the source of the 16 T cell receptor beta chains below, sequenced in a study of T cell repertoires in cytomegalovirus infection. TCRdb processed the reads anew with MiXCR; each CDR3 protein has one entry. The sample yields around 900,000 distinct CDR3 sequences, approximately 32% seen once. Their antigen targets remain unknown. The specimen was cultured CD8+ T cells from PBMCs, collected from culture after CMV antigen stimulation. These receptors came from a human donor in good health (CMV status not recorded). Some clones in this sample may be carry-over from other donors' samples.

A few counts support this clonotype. The CDR3 DNA follows: TGTGCCAGCAGCTCGCAACCGGGAAAAGGGGGCTACACCTTC. Its translation: CASSSQPGKGGYTF. The chain recombines TRBV7-9 with TRBJ1-2; D is unresolved. This CDR3 spans 14 amino acids. Trimming pared 4 bases from V and 8 bases from J, leaving 17 bases between. Germline V gene sequence: CDR1 SEHNR, CDR2 FQNEAQ (reference sequence).

The CDR3 loop reads CASSKGLAYEQYV. The CDR3 nucleotides are TGTGCCAGCAGCAAGGGACTAGCCTACGAGCAGTACGTC. The chain couples TRBV14 to TRBJ2-7, with TRBD2 matching 8 bases. CDR1 is SGHDN and CDR2 is FVKESK in the germline V gene. V lost 5 bases to trimming and J lost 2 bases; unmatched junction nucleotides: 2. The CDR3 extends over 13 amino acids.

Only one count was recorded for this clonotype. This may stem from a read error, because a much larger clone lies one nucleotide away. CDR3: CVSSSGGGSQETQYF. CDR3 nucleotide sequence: TGTGTCAGCAGCTCCGGGGGGGGGTCACAAGAGACCCAGTACTTC. The rearrangement links TRBV7-2 to TRBJ2-5; TRBD2 aligns across 8 bases. There are 15 residues in the CDR3. From germline, CDR1 is SGHTA and CDR2 FQGNSA. The full variable domain, in which reference TRBV7-2 and TRBJ2-5 provide the parts outside the CDR3, is GAGVSQSPSNKVTEKGKDVELRCDPISGHTALYWYRQSLGQGLEFLIYFQGNSAPDKSGLPSDRFSAERTGGSVSTLTIQRTQQEDSAVYLCVSSSGGGSQETQYFGPGTRLLVL.

The CDR3 region has the DNA TGTGCCAGTAGTATATGGCCCTCCGGTGCTCAGCCCCAGCATTTT. Translating it yields CASSIWPSGAQPQHF. This chain uses TRBV19 with TRBJ1-5; D remains unclear. There are 15 residues in the CDR3. Germline V gene sequence: CDR1 LNHDA, CDR2 SQIVND (reference sequence). Trimming took off 2 bases at V and 6 bases at J, with 14 bases between the two ends.

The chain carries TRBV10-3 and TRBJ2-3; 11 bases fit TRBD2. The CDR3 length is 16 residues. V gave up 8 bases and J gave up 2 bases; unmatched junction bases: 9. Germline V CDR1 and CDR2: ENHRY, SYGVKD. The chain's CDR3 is CAIQASGGFTTDTQYF. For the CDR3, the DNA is TGTGCCATCCAGGCTAGCGGGGGGTTTACCACAGATACGCAGTATTTT.

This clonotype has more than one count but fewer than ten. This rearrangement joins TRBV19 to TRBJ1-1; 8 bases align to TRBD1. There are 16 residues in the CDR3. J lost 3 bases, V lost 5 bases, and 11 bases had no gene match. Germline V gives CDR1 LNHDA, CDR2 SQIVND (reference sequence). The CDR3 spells CASSAWTGPLDTEAFF. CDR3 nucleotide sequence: TGTGCCAGTAGTGCATGGACAGGGCCCTTGGACACTGAAGCTTTCTTT. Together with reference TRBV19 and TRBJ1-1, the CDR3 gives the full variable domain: DGGITQSPKYLFRKEGQNVTLSCEQNLNHDAMYWYRQDPGQGLRLIYYSQIVNDFQKGDIAEGYSVSREKKESFPLTVTSAQKNPTAFYLCASSAWTGPLDTEAFFGQGTRLTVV.

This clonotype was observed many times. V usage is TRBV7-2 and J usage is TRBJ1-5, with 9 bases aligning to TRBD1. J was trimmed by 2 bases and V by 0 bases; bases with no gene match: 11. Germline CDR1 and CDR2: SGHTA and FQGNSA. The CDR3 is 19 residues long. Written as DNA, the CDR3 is TGTGCCAGCAGCTTAGCGGGGCCGGGACAGGGCAGGGGCAATCAGCCCCAGCATTTT. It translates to CASSLAGPGQGRGNQPQHF. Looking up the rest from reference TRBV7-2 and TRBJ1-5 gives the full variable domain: GAGVSQSPSNKVTEKGKDVELRCDPISGHTALYWYRQSLGQGLEFLIYFQGNSAPDKSGLPSDRFSAERTGGSVSTLTIQRTQQEDSAVYLCASSLAGPGQGRGNQPQHFGDGTRLSIL.

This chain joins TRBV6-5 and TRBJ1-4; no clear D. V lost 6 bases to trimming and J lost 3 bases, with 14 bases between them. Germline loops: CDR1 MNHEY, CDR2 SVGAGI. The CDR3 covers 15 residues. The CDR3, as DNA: TGTGCCAGCAGAGCTACAGCGTTACCTAATGAAAAACTGTTTTTT. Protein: CASRATALPNEKLFF.

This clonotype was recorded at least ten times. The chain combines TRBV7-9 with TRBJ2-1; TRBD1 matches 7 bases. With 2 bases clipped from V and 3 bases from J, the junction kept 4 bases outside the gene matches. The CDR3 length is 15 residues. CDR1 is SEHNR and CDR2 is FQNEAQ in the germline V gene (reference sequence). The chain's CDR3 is CASSLSRQGYNEQFF. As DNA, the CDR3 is TGTGCCAGCAGCTTATCGAGACAGGGCTACAATGAGCAGTTCTTC.

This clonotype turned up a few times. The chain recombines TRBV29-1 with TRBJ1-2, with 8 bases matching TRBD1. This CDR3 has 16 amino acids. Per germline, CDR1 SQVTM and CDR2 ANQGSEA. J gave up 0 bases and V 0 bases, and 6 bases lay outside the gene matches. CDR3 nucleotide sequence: TGCAGCGTTGAAGATAGGACAGGGCCCACTAACTATGGCTACACCTTC. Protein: CSVEDRTGPTNYGYTF.

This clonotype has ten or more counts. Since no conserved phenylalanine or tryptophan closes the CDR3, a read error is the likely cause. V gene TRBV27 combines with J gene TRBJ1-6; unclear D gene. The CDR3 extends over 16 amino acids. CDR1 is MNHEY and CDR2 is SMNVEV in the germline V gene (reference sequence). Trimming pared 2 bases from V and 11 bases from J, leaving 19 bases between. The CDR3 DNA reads TGTGCCAGCAGTTTACCTCTTCTTAAGCCGGTTACACCCCTCCACCTT. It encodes CASSLPLLKPVTPLHL.

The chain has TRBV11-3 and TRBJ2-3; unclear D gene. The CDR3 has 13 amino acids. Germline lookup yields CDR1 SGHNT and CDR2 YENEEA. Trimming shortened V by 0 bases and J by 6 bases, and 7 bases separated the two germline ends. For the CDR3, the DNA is TGTGCCAGCAGCTTAGACTATCCGGATACGCAGTATTTT. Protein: CASSLDYPDTQYF.

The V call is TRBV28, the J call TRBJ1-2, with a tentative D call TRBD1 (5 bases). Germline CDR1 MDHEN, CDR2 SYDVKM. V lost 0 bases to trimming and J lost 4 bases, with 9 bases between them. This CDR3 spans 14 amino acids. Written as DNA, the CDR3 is TGTGCCAGCAGTTTATGGGGGGGTACCTATGGCTACACCTTC. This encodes CASSLWGGTYGYTF.

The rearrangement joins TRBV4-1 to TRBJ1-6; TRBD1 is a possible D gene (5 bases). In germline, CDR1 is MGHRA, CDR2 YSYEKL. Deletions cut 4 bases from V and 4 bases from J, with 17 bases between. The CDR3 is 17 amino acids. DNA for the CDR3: TGCGCCAGCAGCCCAGAGGTCAGGGAGAAATATAATTCACCCCTCCACTTT. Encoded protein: CASSPEVREKYNSPLHF.

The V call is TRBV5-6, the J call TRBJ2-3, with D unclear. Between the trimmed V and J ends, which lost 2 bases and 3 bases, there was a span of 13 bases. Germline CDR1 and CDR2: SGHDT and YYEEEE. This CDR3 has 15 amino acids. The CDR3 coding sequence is TGTGCCAGCAGCTTAACGACTGGGATTACAGATACGCAGTATTTT. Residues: CASSLTTGITDTQYF.

The CDR3 DNA follows: TGTGCCATCAGTCTAGACAGGGGTGACGGCTACACCTTC. As protein: CAISLDRGDGYTF. J is TRBJ1-2 and V is TRBV10-3, with TRBD1 matching over 8 bases. Germline lookup yields CDR1 ENHRY and CDR2 SYGVKD. The CDR3 extends over 13 amino acids. Germline trimming cut 5 bases from V and 8 bases from J; bases unmatched to any gene: 7.